The next 22 T cell receptor beta chains were all read from a single sample in a study of beta chain features in type 1 diabetes listed by TCRdb under 2018. Study-wide conclusions, independent of this receptor: In all four CD4+ subsets, TCRB CDR3 length was moderately but significantly shorter in type 1 diabetes patients.

Antigens for these TCRs are unknown. Library prep was done by the immunoSEQ multiplex PCR assay. The entire amount of isolated RNA was reverse transcribed using the High Capacity cDNA Reverse Transcription Kit, so the sequenced TCRB transcripts were expressed ones. As stored in TCRdb, this immuneACCESS dataset retains in-frame rearrangements with V and J assigned. A fraction of the clones does not appear; measured against another copy, unresolved V genes explain less than half of the discrepancy, and the remainder lacks a known reason. The sample has roughly 730,000 clones on record, roughly 13% of them singletons. Roughly 0.022% of the sample belongs to the ten largest clones. The sample taken for sequencing was naive CD4+ T cells from blood. Read against the paper, the sample's cell subset or site label means: true naive CD4+ T cells. The receptors stem from a young man with type 1 diabetes.

The chain has TRBV6-1 and TRBJ1-2; tentatively, D is TRBD1 (5 bases). The length of the CDR3 is 13 residues. V shed 7 bases and J shed 3 bases, with 12 bases lying between them. Per the germline V gene, CDR1 is MNHNS and CDR2 is SASEGT. The CDR3 loop is CASTPPGDYGYTF. CDR3 DNA sequence: TGTGCCAGCACCCCGCCGGGGGACTATGGCTACACCTTC.

The V gene is TRBV28, the J gene TRBJ2-1, with 10 bases aligning to TRBD1. Germline V gives CDR1 MDHEN, CDR2 SYDVKM. With 0 bases clipped from V and 8 bases from J, the junction kept 10 bases outside the gene matches. The CDR3 covers 17 residues. The CDR3 reads CASSLWTGQGMEDEQFF. The CDR3 DNA follows: TGTGCCAGCAGTTTATGGACGGGACAGGGGATGGAGGATGAGCAGTTCTTC.

This clone was counted a few times. The chain recombines TRBV10-3 with TRBJ1-3; D is unclear. Germline CDR1 and CDR2: ENHRY and SYGVKD. CDR3 length equals 14 residues. Trimming cost V 6 bases and J 0 bases, with 9 bases left between them. The CDR3 is CAISDGDSGNTIYF. The CDR3, as DNA: TGTGCCATCAGCGACGGAGACTCTGGAAACACCATATATTTT.

The chain recombines TRBV7-9 with TRBJ2-1; D call uncertain. CDR3 length equals 16 residues. The V end lost 0 bases, the J end lost 5 bases, and 14 bases lay between the germline ends. Germline-derived CDR1 and CDR2 are SEHNR and FQNEAQ (reference sequence). CDR3 bases: TGTGCCAGCAGCTTAGCGCTTACCGATCGACACAATGAGCAGTTCTTC. It encodes CASSLALTDRHNEQFF. The full variable domain, in which reference TRBV7-9 and TRBJ2-1 provide the parts outside the CDR3, is DTGVSQNPRHKITKRGQNVTFRCDPISEHNRLYWYRQTLGQGPEFLTYFQNEAQLEKSRLLSDRFSAERPKGSFSTLEIQRTEQGDSAMYLCASSLALTDRHNEQFFGPGTRLTVL.

This clone was seen only a few times. The gene calls are TRBV27 and TRBJ2-3; tentative D call: TRBD2 (7 bases). Germline V gene data show CDR1 as MNHEY and CDR2 as SMNVEV (reference sequence). V lost 5 bases to trimming and J lost 0 bases, with 12 bases between them. There are 15 residues in the CDR3. The CDR3: CASSLRGASTDTQYF. CDR3 bases: TGTGCCAGCAGTCTCCGGGGGGCTAGCACAGATACGCAGTATTTT.

V gene TRBV9 combines with J gene TRBJ2-2; D remains ambiguous. The germline gives CDR1 SGDLS, CDR2 YYNGEE. The V and J ends lost 10 bases and 0 bases respectively, with 16 bases between them. The CDR3 has 15 amino acids. Here the CDR3 reads CASATRFSNTGELFF. CDR3 bases: TGTGCCTCAGCCACGAGGTTTTCGAACACCGGGGAGCTGTTTTTT.

The V and J genes are TRBV11-2 and TRBJ2-7; D is ambiguous. The V and J ends lost 0 bases and 7 bases respectively, with 13 bases between them. Germline CDR1 is SGHAT and CDR2 is FQNNGV. The CDR3 contains 14 residues. The DNA for the CDR3 is TGTGCCAGCAGCTTAGACGGCAGCGCGGAGGAGCAGTACTTC. It translates to CASSLDGSAEEQYF.

This clone was counted a few times. This chain joins TRBV29-1 and TRBJ2-5, with 8 positions matching TRBD1. CDR3 size: 15 residues. Trimming cost V 0 bases and J 5 bases; bases outside gene matches: 8. Germline V gene data show CDR1 as SQVTM and CDR2 as ANQGSEA. As DNA, the CDR3 is TGCAGCGTTGAAGATCCCGGGACAGGATACGAGACCCAGTACTTC. It encodes CSVEDPGTGYETQYF. The full variable domain, completed using reference TRBV29-1 and TRBJ2-5, is SAVISQKPSRDICQRGTSLTIQCQVDSQVTMMFWYRQQPGQSLTLIATANQGSEATYESGFVIDKFPISRPNLTFSTLTVSNMSPEDSSIYLCSVEDPGTGYETQYFGPGTRLLVL.

In regard to this clone: Other DNA sequences in this specimen translate into the identical CDR3. The rearrangement links TRBV5-1 to TRBJ2-5, with D possibly being TRBD1 (6 bases). This CDR3 is 12 amino acids long. Deletions cut 5 bases from V and 3 bases from J, with 8 bases between. CDR1 and CDR2 from the germline V gene are SGHRS and YFSETQ. DNA of the CDR3: TGCGCCAGCAGGGCAGGGGAAGAGACCCAGTACTTC. Its protein product is CASRAGEETQYF.

Worth noting for this clone: The identical CDR3 is also encoded by other nucleotide sequences in the sample. This chain links TRBV10-2 with TRBJ1-2; a possible D gene is TRBD1 (5 bases). CDR1 and CDR2 (germline): WSHSY, SAAADI. The CDR3 is 11 amino acids. Trimming removed 6 bases from V and 5 bases from J, with 7 bases in between. CDR3 bases: TGCGCCAGCAGCGACAGTTATGGCTACACCTTC. It yields the protein CASSDSYGYTF.

This clone was found a few times. The chain links TRBV30 to TRBJ1-1; D is possibly TRBD1 (5 bases). CDR3 length equals 12 residues. V was cut by 5 bases and J by 0 bases, with 7 bases left in between. Germline V gene lookup returns CDR1 GTSNPN and CDR2 SVGIG (reference sequence). The CDR3 is CAWDSLNTEAFF. The CDR3 nucleotides read TGTGCCTGGGACAGCTTGAACACTGAAGCTTTCTTT.

This clone has just a few counts. V usage is TRBV30 and J usage is TRBJ2-7; maybe TRBD2 (6 bases). The CDR3 is 14 residues long. CDR1 GTSNPN and CDR2 SVGIG come from the germline V gene (reference sequence). V was cut by 3 bases and J by 6 bases, with 18 bases left in between. The CDR3 nucleotides read TGTGCCTGGAGCTTGGGAGGACCCAGACTCGAGCAGTACTTC. Its translation: CAWSLGGPRLEQYF. The full variable domain, rest sourced from reference TRBV30 and TRBJ2-7, is SQTIHQWPATLVQPVGSPLSLECTVEGTSNPNLYWYRQAAGRGLQLLFYSVGIGQISSEVPQNLSASRPQDRQFILSSKKLLLSDSGFYLCAWSLGGPRLEQYFGPGTRLTVT.

This chain links TRBV5-1 with TRBJ1-1; D not certain. CDR1 and CDR2 from the germline V gene are SGHRS and YFSETQ. The CDR3 contains 14 residues. Trimming removed 1 base at V and 3 bases at J, with 10 bases between. The chain's CDR3 is CASSLRVTDTEAFF. The CDR3 DNA is TGCGCCAGCAGCTTGCGGGTAACAGACACTGAAGCTTTCTTT. The whole variable domain, remainder taken from reference TRBV5-1 and TRBJ1-1, is KAGVTQTPRYLIKTRGQQVTLSCSPISGHRSVSWYQQTPGQGLQFLFEYFSETQRNKGNFPGRFSGRQFSNSRSEMNVSTLELGDSALYLCASSLRVTDTEAFFGQGTRLTVV.

The chain combines TRBV13 with TRBJ2-3; possible D gene TRBD2, 5 bases. The CDR3 is 13 residues long. Trimming stripped 5 bases from V and 5 bases from J, with 11 bases between. Germline CDR1 reads PRHDT; CDR2 reads FYEKMQ (reference sequence). The CDR3 nucleotides read TGTGCCAGCAGCCCCCCCGGACTAGATACGCAGTATTTT. It encodes CASSPPGLDTQYF.

The J gene is TRBJ2-7, the V gene TRBV19; 9 nucleotides align to TRBD1. The V gene's germline CDR1 is LNHDA and CDR2 SQIVND (reference sequence). J gave up 4 bases and V 1 base, and 8 bases lay outside the gene matches. This CDR3 has 16 residues. CDR3 protein: CASSIGDRDLRYEQYF. The CDR3 nucleotides read TGTGCCAGTAGTATAGGGGACAGGGACTTGAGGTACGAGCAGTACTTC.

This chain connects TRBV6-5 to TRBJ2-5; TRBD1 matches at 9 bases. The CDR3 sequence is 14 residues long. Germline values: CDR1 MNHEY, CDR2 SVGAGI. After removal of 2 bases from V and 3 bases from J, the junction contained 1 base not matched to a gene. CDR3 loop: CASSYGDREETQYF. In nucleotides, the CDR3 is TGTGCCAGCAGTTACGGGGACAGGGAAGAGACCCAGTACTTC.

CDR3 region: CASSTQGGTEAFF. The CDR3 DNA is TGTGCCAGCAGCACCCAGGGGGGCACTGAAGCTTTCTTT. This chain connects TRBV11-2 to TRBJ1-1, with 7 bases lining up with TRBD1. This CDR3 is 13 amino acids long. From germline, CDR1 is SGHAT and CDR2 FQNNGV. Trimming cost V 5 bases and J 4 bases; bases outside gene matches: 4.

This clone has more than one count but fewer than ten. V is TRBV6-5 and J is TRBJ2-6; D ambiguous. Trimming left V 2 bases short and J 0 bases short, with 8 bases between. This CDR3 comprises 16 residues. Germline V CDR1 and CDR2: MNHEY, SVGAGI. The CDR3 DNA sequence: TGTGCCAGCAGTTACCTCTACGGCTCTGGGGCCAACGTCCTGACTTTC. Amino acid sequence: CASSYLYGSGANVLTF.

The chain has TRBV5-1 and TRBJ1-1; unclear D gene. V lost 4 bases and J 1 base, leaving 8 bases between the germline ends. CDR1 and CDR2 (germline): SGHRS, YFSETQ. CDR3 length: 13 residues. The CDR3 loop is CASSAGENTEAFF. The CDR3 DNA reads TGCGCCAGCAGCGCCGGGGAGAACACTGAAGCTTTCTTT.

In this sample, this clone turned up once. The chain joins TRBV30 to TRBJ1-6, with TRBD1 matching over 8 bases. V lost 4 bases, J lost 4 bases, and 6 bases stayed unmatched. In germline, CDR1 is GTSNPN, CDR2 SVGIG (reference sequence). This CDR3 spans 15 amino acids. The CDR3 spells CAWIDRGPYNSPLHF. The CDR3 region has the DNA TGTGCCTGGATTGACAGGGGCCCTTATAATTCACCCCTCCACTTT.

The chain joins TRBV27 to TRBJ1-1; D is ambiguous. Germline assignment: CDR1 MNHEY and CDR2 SMNVEV (reference sequence). V lost 8 bases and J 6 bases, leaving 19 bases between the germline ends. There are 14 residues in the CDR3. The CDR3 loop is CASQPSSGIAEAFF. The CDR3 region has the DNA TGTGCCAGCCAACCTTCTTCGGGGATCGCTGAAGCTTTCTTT.

J is TRBJ2-7 and V is TRBV2; 9 bases agree with TRBD1. Trimming removed 8 bases from V and 7 bases from J; junction bases left unmatched: 9. CDR3 length equals 13 residues. Germline CDR1 reads SNHLY; CDR2 reads FYNNEI. Here the CDR3 reads CASGTGSSLEQYF. Here the CDR3 DNA reads TGTGCCAGCGGGACAGGGTCTAGTCTTGAGCAGTACTTC.